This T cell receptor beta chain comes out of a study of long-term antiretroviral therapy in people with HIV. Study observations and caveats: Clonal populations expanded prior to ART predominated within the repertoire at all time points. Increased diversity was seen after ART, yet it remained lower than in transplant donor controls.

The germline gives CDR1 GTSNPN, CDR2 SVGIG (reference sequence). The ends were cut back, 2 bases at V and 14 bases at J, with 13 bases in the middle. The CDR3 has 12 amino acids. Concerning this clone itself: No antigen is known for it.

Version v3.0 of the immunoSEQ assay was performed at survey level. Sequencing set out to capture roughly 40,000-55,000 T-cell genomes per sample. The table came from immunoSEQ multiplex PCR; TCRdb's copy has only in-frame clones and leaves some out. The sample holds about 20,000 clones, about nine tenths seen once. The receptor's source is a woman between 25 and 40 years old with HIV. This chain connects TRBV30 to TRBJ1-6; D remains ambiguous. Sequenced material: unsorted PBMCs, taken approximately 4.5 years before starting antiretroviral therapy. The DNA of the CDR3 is TGTGCCTGGAGTTTAAACAATCGGGCCCTCCACTTT. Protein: CAWSLNNRALHF.